This paragraph covers one T cell receptor (beta chain) sequence. The sample belongs to a study of cytomegalovirus exposure and HLA in healthy donors. The PCR had 60 Vbeta and 13 Jbeta primers. Sequencing used immunoSEQ multiplex PCR; TCRdb keeps in-frame clones, though not all of them. This sample has under 200,000 clones, with roughly 79% found just once. V lost 6 bases and J lost 4, with 18 bases in between. Germline V gives CDR1 SNHLY, CDR2 FYNNEI. CDR3 size: 15 residues. The sequenced sample was PBMCs. The V gene is TRBV2, the J gene TRBJ1-1; D ambiguous. This receptor was obtained from a middle-aged man in good health and CMV-seronegative. The CDR3 spells CASRGGPGWGTEAFF. The DNA for the CDR3 is TGTGCCAGCAGGGGAGGTCCGGGGTGGGGCACTGAAGCTTTCTTT.